Presented here are 16 T cell receptor beta chains from one specimen sequenced in a study of blood T cell repertoires in COVID-19. Method: immunoSEQ multiplex PCR; TCRdb's copy keeps in-frame clones and lacks some. Of hundreds of thousands of clones in the sample, roughly 85% were seen once. What was sequenced was PBMCs or T cells enriched from blood (not recorded which). Receptor source: a woman aged 30 to 39 who had been exposed to COVID-19.

The rearrangement uses TRBV28 and TRBJ1-1; the D is unclear. This CDR3 contains 14 residues. Germline V gene lookup returns CDR1 MDHEN and CDR2 SYDVKM. The germline V and J ends were trimmed by 1 base and 1 base, with 7 bases remaining between them. The DNA for the CDR3 is TGTGCCAGCAGTTTATCGGGAAGGAACACTGAAGCTTTCTTT. It specifies CASSLSGRNTEAFF. The variable domain in full, completed from reference TRBV28 and TRBJ1-1, reads DVKVTQSSRYLVKRTGEKVFLECVQDMDHENMFWYRQDPGLGLRLIYFSYDVKMKEKGDIPEGYSVSREKKERFSLILESASTNQTSMYLCASSLSGRNTEAFFGQGTRLTVV.

As concerns this clone: The same CDR3 also results from other DNA sequences found in this sample. This sequence joins TRBV28 and TRBJ1-2; D is undetermined. The ends were cut back, 2 bases at V and 2 bases at J, with 6 bases in the middle. In germline, CDR1 is MDHEN, CDR2 SYDVKM. The CDR3 runs 13 residues. The CDR3 is CASSLGQNYGYTF. The DNA for the CDR3 is TGTGCCAGCAGTTTAGGTCAGAACTATGGCTACACCTTC.

V usage is TRBV5-6 and J usage is TRBJ2-5; 7 bases match TRBD2. The CDR3 is 14 residues long. Trimming took 0 bases from V and 3 from J; bases not matched to a gene: 2. Germline CDR1 is SGHDT and CDR2 is YYEEEE. The DNA of the CDR3 is TGTGCCAGCAGCTTGGTTGCGGGAGAAGAGACCCAGTACTTC. Translation: CASSLVAGEETQYF.

This clone was seen only a few times. The chain carries TRBV19 and TRBJ1-2; 8 bases map to TRBD1. The V and J ends lost 1 base and 4 bases, in that order; junction bases with no gene match: 8. The CDR3 is 16 residues long. CDR1 LNHDA and CDR2 SQIVND come from the germline V gene (reference sequence). CDR3 region: CASSIAPWTGIYGYTF. The CDR3 DNA follows: TGTGCCAGTAGTATAGCCCCTTGGACAGGGATCTATGGCTACACCTTC. The variable domain in full, completed from reference TRBV19 and TRBJ1-2, reads DGGITQSPKYLFRKEGQNVTLSCEQNLNHDAMYWYRQDPGQGLRLIYYSQIVNDFQKGDIAEGYSVSREKKESFPLTVTSAQKNPTAFYLCASSIAPWTGIYGYTFGSGTRLTVV.

V is TRBV2 and J is TRBJ1-2, with D uncertain. Looked up from germline, CDR1 is SNHLY and CDR2 is FYNNEI. V lost 9 bases, J lost 3 bases, and 14 bases lay in between. The CDR3 consists of 13 residues. As DNA, the CDR3 is TGTGCCAGAACCGCCGCGGCGGACTATGGCTACACCTTC. Its protein product is CARTAAADYGYTF.

V usage is TRBV6-5 and J usage is TRBJ2-3, with 7 bases matching TRBD2. This CDR3 spans 14 amino acids. CDR1 MNHEY and CDR2 SVGAGI come from the germline V gene. V gave up 6 bases and J gave up 2 bases; unmatched junction bases: 5. The CDR3 sequence: CASSRTRNTDTQYF. The DNA of the CDR3 is TGTGCCAGCAGCCGGACTAGGAACACAGATACGCAGTATTTT.

The rearrangement links TRBV7-2 to TRBJ2-2, with a possible D match to TRBD1 (6 bases). CDR3 length: 13 amino acids. Germline V gives CDR1 SGHTA, CDR2 FQGNSA. V lost 5 bases and J lost 6, with 10 bases in between. CDR3: CASSQQGSGELFF. The CDR3 bases are TGTGCCAGCAGCCAACAGGGTTCCGGGGAGCTGTTTTTT.

The rearrangement links TRBV7-9 to TRBJ1-4, with D unresolved. In germline, CDR1 is SEHNR, CDR2 FQNEAQ (reference sequence). CDR3 length: 12 amino acids. V lost 1 base to trimming and J lost 16 bases, with 13 bases between them. CDR3 DNA sequence: TGTGCCAGCAGCTTAGAGGCGGGCGGCTCGTTTTTT. Protein product: CASSLEAGGSFF.

The chain links TRBV12-3 or TRBV12-4 to TRBJ1-2, with a tentative D call TRBD1 (6 bases). The length of the CDR3 is 12 residues. V gave up 5 bases and J gave up 5 bases, with 9 bases separating them. The CDR3 protein is CASSTTGYGYTF. Written as DNA, the CDR3 is TGTGCCAGCAGTACGACAGGTTATGGCTACACCTTC.

The rearrangement links TRBV30 to TRBJ1-4; no clear D. CDR1 and CDR2 (germline): GTSNPN, SVGIG (reference sequence). V was cut by 2 bases and J by 3 bases, with 10 bases left in between. The CDR3 is 14 amino acids. CDR3 in amino acids: CAWSYGDSNEKLFF. The CDR3 bases are TGTGCCTGGAGTTATGGAGACTCTAATGAAAAACTGTTTTTT. Full variable domain (rest looked up from reference TRBV30 and TRBJ1-4): SQTIHQWPATLVQPVGSPLSLECTVEGTSNPNLYWYRQAAGRGLQLLFYSVGIGQISSEVPQNLSASRPQDRQFILSSKKLLLSDSGFYLCAWSYGDSNEKLFFGSGTQLSVL.

This rearrangement joins TRBV30 to TRBJ2-7; 7 bases line up with TRBD2. Trimming took 2 bases from V and 7 from J; bases not matched to a gene: 5. Germline assignment: CDR1 GTSNPN and CDR2 SVGIG (reference sequence). This CDR3 is built from 12 residues. CDR3 in amino acids: CAWSLAAWEQYF. The DNA for the CDR3 is TGTGCCTGGAGTCTAGCGGCATGGGAGCAGTACTTC.

This clone was detected a few times. The chain links TRBV14 to TRBJ1-1, with 7 bases that match TRBD1. J gave up 6 bases and V 5 bases, and 9 bases lay outside the gene matches. This CDR3 has 14 amino acids. Germline CDR1 and CDR2: SGHDN and FVKESK. The chain's CDR3 is CASSSLGQVPEAFF. The DNA for the CDR3 is TGTGCCAGCAGCTCCCTCGGACAGGTCCCTGAAGCTTTCTTT.

V usage is TRBV7-2 and J usage is TRBJ2-1; D is possibly TRBD1 (5 bases). This CDR3 has 14 amino acids. The V gene's germline CDR1 is SGHTA and CDR2 FQGNSA. Trimming left V 4 bases short and J 7 bases short, with 14 bases between. In DNA form, the CDR3 reads TGTGCCAGCAGCTCGAGACAGATTTCTAATGAGCAGTTCTTC. Its protein product is CASSSRQISNEQFF.

CDR3 sequence: CASSNPGLQIIGELFF. CDR3 nucleotide sequence: TGTGCCAGCAGCAACCCGGGACTCCAAATTATCGGGGAGCTGTTTTTT. The genes are TRBV21-1 and TRBJ2-2; whether TRBD2, the table's D call, matches the DNA was not checked. TRBV21-1 is a known pseudogene. The CDR3 extends over 16 amino acids.

This chain connects TRBV27 to TRBJ1-2, with D hard to call. V was clipped by 3 bases and J by 2 bases, with 10 bases between them. CDR1 and CDR2 from the germline V gene are MNHEY and SMNVEV (reference sequence). CDR3 length equals 14 residues. Written as DNA, the CDR3 is TGTGCCAGCAGTTTTTCAGGCTGGAACTATGGCTACACCTTC. It encodes CASSFSGWNYGYTF.

This clone was picked up one time. This sequence joins TRBV28 and TRBJ1-5, with D tentatively TRBD1 (5 bases). This CDR3 has 13 amino acids. Germline V CDR1 and CDR2: MDHEN, SYDVKM. V gave up 3 bases and J gave up 7 bases, with 10 bases separating them. The CDR3 sequence: CASSFFRGQPQHF. The CDR3 nucleotides are TGTGCCAGCAGTTTTTTTCGGGGGCAGCCCCAGCATTTT.